This T cell receptor beta chain was documented in a study of spatial heterogeneity in lung cancer (dated by TCRdb to between 2018 and 2021). Concerning the study at large: Samples were obtained from 72 patients with early-stage, untreated non-small cell lung cancer from the lung TRACERx cohort. Nonsynonymous mutation counts, determined by whole-exome sequencing of tumor tissue, were related to features of the TCR repertoire. Follow-up PBMC samples were sequenced whenever available, with the median time to follow-up being two to three years after resection. Beta-chain transcripts were consistently detected in greater numbers than alpha-chain transcripts, which likely reflects a higher abundance of beta-chain transcripts. Both alpha and beta chains were TCR-sequenced in 200 to 250 tumor regions, under 85 matched nontumor lung samples and around 50 PBMC samples obtained at surgery. TCR alpha and beta repertoires were quantitatively compared across multiple tumor regions, matched nontumor lung and blood in non-small cell lung cancer. In the raw uncorrected reads, each unique combination of TCR and UMI appeared more than ten times on average.

What the research found in general, with its limitations: Only approximately 13 patients were included in comparisons of baseline and follow-up blood repertoires. Additional single-cell paired TCR alpha and beta sequencing was considered necessary to confirm, at a functional level, the hypothesis that regional TCRs recognize regional mutations. Ubiquitous expanded tumor TCRs were found in blood more often at tumor resection than at routine follow-up.

Reading the germline V gene gives CDR1 SGHRS and CDR2 YFSETQ. Trimming accounts for 2 bases at V and 2 bases at J, while the number of junction bases matched to no gene is 8. From its cysteine to its phenylalanine, the CDR3 spans 16 amino acids. Only the CDR3 portion is preserved as DNA: 48 bases, with reading frame beginning at the first base. The library was built by means of 5' RACE. TCRdb names NextSeq 500 as the instrument used. To allow correction of PCR and sequencing errors, the TCR library protocol tagged every TCR cDNA molecule with a unique molecular identifier. In the paper's pipeline: TCR identification, UMI-based error correction and CDR3 extraction were all carried out with Decombinator tools. TCRs above a frequency of 2 per 1,000, corresponding to the top 1% of the tumor frequency distribution, were defined as expanded. Rényi diversity was computed with the R vegan package after subsampling each repertoire 100 times to 5,000 TCRs. To build CDR3 similarity networks, amino acid triplet string-kernel similarity was used, and CDR3s were connected when their pairwise similarity was above 0.82. In TCRdb, the public reads were trimmed at Q25 with fastp and aligned with MiXCR, with productive beta chains retained. A single entry per CDR3 protein holds the most common genes and DNA from its merged rows. The V and J calls follow TCRdb's processing rather than the paper's. This sample holds 40,000 to 50,000 distinct CDR3 sequences; over 9.5% were observed only once. Over 15% of the sample belongs to the ten largest clones.

This clonotype was detected only a few times. Its antigen is unknown. Base-call qualities are not available, and no considerably larger clone is one nucleotide away. The time point label here, explained by the study, means: blood at routine non-recurrence follow-up after resection. For TCR sequencing, whole RNA was extracted from tumor and nontumor lung tissue, or from cryopreserved PBMC samples, and no cell sorting was done. A patient was chosen for TCR sequencing only when enough RNA was available from at least two tumor regions. The sample was PBMCs, taken at follow-up. This TCR came from a female donor with early-stage non-small cell lung cancer. Recombination joined TRBV5-1 with TRBJ2-7, and TRBD2 matches 9 of the central bases. The nucleotide sequence reads as follows: TGCGCCAGCAGCTTAAATGTAGTAGCGGGGGCCTACGAGCAGTACTTC. The resulting protein is CASSLNVVAGAYEQYF.